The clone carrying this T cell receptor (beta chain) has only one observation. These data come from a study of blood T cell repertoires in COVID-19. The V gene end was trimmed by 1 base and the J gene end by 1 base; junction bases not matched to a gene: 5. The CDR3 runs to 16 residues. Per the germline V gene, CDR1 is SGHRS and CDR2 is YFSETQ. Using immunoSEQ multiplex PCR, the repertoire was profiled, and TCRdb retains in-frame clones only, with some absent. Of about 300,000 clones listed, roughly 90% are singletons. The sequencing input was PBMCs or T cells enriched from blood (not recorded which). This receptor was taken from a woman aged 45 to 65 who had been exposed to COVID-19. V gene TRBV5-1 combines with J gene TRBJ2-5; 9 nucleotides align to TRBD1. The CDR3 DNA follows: TGCGCCAGCAGCTTGACGGGACAGGGATCCCAAGAGACCCAGTACTTC. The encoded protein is CASSLTGQGSQETQYF.